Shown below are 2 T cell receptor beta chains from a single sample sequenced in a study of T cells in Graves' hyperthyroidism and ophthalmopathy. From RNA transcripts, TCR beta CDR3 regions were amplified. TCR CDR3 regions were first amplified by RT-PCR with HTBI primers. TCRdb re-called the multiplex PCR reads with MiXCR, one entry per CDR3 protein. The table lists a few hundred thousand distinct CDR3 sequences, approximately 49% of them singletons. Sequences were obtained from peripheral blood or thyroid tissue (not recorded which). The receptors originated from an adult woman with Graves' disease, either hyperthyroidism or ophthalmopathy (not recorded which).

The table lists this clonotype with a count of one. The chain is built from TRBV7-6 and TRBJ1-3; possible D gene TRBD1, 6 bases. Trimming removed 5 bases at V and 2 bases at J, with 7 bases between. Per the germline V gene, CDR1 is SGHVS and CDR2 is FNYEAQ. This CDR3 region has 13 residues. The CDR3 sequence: CASSGTPGNTIYF. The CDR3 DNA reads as TGTGCCAGCAGCGGGACACCTGGAAACACCATATATTTT.

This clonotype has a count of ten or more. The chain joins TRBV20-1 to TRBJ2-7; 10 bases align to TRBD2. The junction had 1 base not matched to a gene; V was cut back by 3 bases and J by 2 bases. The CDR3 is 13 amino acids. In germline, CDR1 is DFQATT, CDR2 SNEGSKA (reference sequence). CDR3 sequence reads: CSASSGRTYEQYF. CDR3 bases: TGCAGTGCTAGTAGCGGGAGGACCTACGAGCAGTACTTC.